The clone carrying this TCR beta chain has just a few counts. These data are taken from a study of T-cell reconstitution after alpha-beta-depleted transplantation in children. The length of the CDR3 is 15 residues. Germline V CDR1 and CDR2: DFQATT, SNEGSKA (reference sequence). With V trimmed by 3 bases and J by 5 bases, 8 bases remained unmatched. A TCRbeta library incorporating unique molecular identifiers was prepared. One entry per CDR3 protein, called by TCRdb with MiXCR from the PCR reads. The sample contains 200,000 to 250,000 distinct CDR3 sequences, roughly 11% of which appear only once. The sample in question was PBMCs, obtained before TCRalphabeta/CD19-depleted stem cell transplant. This receptor was obtained from a child less than two years old with acute myeloid leukemia, due to receive a stem cell transplant. The chain couples TRBV20-1 to TRBJ2-3; 10 nucleotides match TRBD2. The CDR3 DNA reads TGCAGTGCTAGTGGGTCTAGCGGGGGAGGAGATACGCAGTATTTT. It encodes CSASGSSGGGDTQYF.